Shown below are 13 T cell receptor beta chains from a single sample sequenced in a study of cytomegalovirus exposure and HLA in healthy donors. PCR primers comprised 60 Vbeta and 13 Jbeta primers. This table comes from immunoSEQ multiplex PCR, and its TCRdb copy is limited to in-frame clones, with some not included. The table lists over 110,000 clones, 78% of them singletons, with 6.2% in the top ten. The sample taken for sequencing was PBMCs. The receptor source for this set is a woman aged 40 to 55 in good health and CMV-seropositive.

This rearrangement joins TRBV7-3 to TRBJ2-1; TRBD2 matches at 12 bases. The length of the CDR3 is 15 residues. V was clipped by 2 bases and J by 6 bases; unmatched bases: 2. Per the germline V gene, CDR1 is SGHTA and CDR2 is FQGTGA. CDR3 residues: CASSLPTSGSNEQFF. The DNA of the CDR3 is TGTGCCAGCAGCTTACCGACTAGCGGGAGCAATGAGCAGTTCTTC.

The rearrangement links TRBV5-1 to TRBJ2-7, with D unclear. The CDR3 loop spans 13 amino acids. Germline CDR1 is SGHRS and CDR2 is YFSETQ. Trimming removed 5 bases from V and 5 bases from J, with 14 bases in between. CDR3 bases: TGCGCCAGCAGGGTTGGTCAGTTCCACGAGCAGTACTTC. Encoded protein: CASRVGQFHEQYF.

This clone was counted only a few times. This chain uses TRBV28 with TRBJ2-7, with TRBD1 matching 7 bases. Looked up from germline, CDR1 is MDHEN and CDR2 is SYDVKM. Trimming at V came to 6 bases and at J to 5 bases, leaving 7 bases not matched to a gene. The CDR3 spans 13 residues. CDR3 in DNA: TGTGCCAGCAGAATACAGGGGTCCCACGAGCAGTACTTC. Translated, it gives CASRIQGSHEQYF. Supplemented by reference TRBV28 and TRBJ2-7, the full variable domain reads DVKVTQSSRYLVKRTGEKVFLECVQDMDHENMFWYRQDPGLGLRLIYFSYDVKMKEKGDIPEGYSVSREKKERFSLILESASTNQTSMYLCASRIQGSHEQYFGPGTRLTVT.

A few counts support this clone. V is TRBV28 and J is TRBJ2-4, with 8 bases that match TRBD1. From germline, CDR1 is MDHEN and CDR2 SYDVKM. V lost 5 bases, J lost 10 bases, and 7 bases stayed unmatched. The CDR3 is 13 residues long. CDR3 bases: TGTGCCAGCAGTCCTGGACAGGGACCTATTCAGTACTTC. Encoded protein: CASSPGQGPIQYF.

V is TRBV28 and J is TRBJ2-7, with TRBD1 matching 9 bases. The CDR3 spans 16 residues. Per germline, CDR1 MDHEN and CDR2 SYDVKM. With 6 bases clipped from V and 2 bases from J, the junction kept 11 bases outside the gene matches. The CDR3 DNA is TGTGCCAGCAGGGCTTCTCCGGGACAGGGCCCCTACGAGCAGTACTTC. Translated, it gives CASRASPGQGPYEQYF.

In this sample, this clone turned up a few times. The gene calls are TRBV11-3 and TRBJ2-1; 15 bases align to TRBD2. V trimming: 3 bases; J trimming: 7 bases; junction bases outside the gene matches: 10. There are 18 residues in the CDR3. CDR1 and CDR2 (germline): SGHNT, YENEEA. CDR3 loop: CASSFGGLAGGPGNEQFF. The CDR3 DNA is TGTGCCAGCAGCTTCGGAGGACTAGCGGGAGGGCCGGGGAATGAGCAGTTCTTC.

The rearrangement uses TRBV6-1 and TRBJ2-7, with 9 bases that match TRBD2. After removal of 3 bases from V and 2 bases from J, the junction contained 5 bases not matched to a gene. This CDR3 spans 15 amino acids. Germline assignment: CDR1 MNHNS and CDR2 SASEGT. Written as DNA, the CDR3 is TGTGCCAGCAGTGATACGGCGGGGGGGGCCTACGAGCAGTACTTC. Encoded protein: CASSDTAGGAYEQYF.

The CDR3 bases are TGTGCCAGCAGCCCCGACAGGGTTCGCAATGAGCAGTTCTTC. Translation: CASSPDRVRNEQFF. This chain joins TRBV5-5 and TRBJ2-1; 7 bases are shared with TRBD1. V lost 4 bases to trimming and J lost 6 bases; unmatched junction nucleotides: 7. Germline V gene sequence: CDR1 SGHKS, CDR2 YYEKEE (reference sequence). The length of the CDR3 is 14 residues.

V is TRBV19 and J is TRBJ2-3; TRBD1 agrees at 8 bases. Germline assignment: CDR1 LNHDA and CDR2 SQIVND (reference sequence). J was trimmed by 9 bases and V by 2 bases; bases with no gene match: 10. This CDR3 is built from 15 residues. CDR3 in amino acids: CASSIRTGTSGTQYF. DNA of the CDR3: TGTGCCAGTAGTATAAGGACAGGGACCAGCGGGACGCAGTATTTT.

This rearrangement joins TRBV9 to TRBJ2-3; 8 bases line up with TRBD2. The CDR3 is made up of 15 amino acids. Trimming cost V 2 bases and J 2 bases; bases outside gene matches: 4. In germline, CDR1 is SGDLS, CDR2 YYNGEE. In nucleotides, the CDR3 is TGTGCCAGCAGCGTTAGCGGGATCCCCACAGATACGCAGTATTTT. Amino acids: CASSVSGIPTDTQYF.

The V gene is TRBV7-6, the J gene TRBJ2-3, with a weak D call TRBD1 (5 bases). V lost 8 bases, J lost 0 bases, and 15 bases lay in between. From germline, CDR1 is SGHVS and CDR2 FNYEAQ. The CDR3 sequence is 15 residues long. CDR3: CASGPTATSTDTQYF. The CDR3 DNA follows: TGTGCCAGCGGCCCGACAGCCACTAGCACAGATACGCAGTATTTT. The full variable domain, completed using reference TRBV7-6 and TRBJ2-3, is GAGVSQSPRYKVTKRGQDVALRCDPISGHVSLYWYRQALGQGPEFLTYFNYEAQQDKSGLPNDRFSAERPEGSISTLTIQRTEQRDSAMYRCASGPTATSTDTQYFGPGTRLTVL.

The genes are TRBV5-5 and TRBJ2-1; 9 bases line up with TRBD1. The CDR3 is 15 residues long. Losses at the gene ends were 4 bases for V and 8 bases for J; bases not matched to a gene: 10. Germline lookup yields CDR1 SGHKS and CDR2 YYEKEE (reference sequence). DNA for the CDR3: TGTGCCAGCAGCGTCCGGGACAGGGTCAATCATGAGCAGTTCTTC. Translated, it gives CASSVRDRVNHEQFF.

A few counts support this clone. CDR3 nucleotide sequence: TGTGCCAGCTCACCCCCTACGGGAGAGGGGGAGACCCAGTACTTC. This translates into CASSPPTGEGETQYF. The genes are TRBV18 and TRBJ2-5; weak D call: TRBD2 (6 bases). Germline V lookup: CDR1 KGHSH, CDR2 LQKENI. The CDR3 runs to 15 residues. V lost 3 bases, J lost 5 bases, and 16 bases lay in between.